This T cell receptor (beta chain) was observed in a study of shared clonotypes between healthy human individuals. The authors split each subset's genomic DNA evenly across several immunoSEQ plates. TCRdb's table, derived via immunoSEQ multiplex PCR, lists solely in-frame clones and lacks some. The table includes over a million clones, roughly 95% detected once. Germline CDR1 SGHVS, CDR2 FQNEAQ. The length of the CDR3 is 16 residues. V lost 7 bases to trimming and J lost 0 bases, with 16 bases between them. With respect to this clone: Antigen: not known.

Study observations and caveats: Though the depth was large, rarefaction showed that sorted-subset sequencing was incomplete. Generation probabilities were higher for clonotypes shared across all four sorted-subset donors than for unshared ones. What naive subsets generally showed was a larger estimated richness than memory subsets showed.

The chain combines TRBV7-8 with TRBJ2-1; D might be TRBD1 (6 bases). The specimen sequenced was naive CD4+ T cells sorted from blood. Subset defined: CD45RA+ positively selected. The TCR sequence derives from a man under 40 in good health. In DNA, the CDR3 is TGTGCCAGCACACCAGGGGCCCACAGCTCCTACAATGAGCAGTTCTTC. It yields the protein CASTPGAHSSYNEQFF.